This T cell receptor beta chain is from a study of cytomegalovirus exposure and HLA in healthy donors. Vbeta (60) and Jbeta (13) primers were used in the PCR. Using immunoSEQ multiplex PCR, the repertoire was profiled, and TCRdb retains in-frame clones only, with some absent. The sample lists some 130,000 clones, over 60% occurring once. Germline CDR1 reads MDHEN; CDR2 reads SYDVKM. V gave up 4 bases and J gave up 5 bases; unmatched junction bases: 5. The CDR3 is made up of 15 amino acids. This receptor was taken from a man between 25 and 39 years old in good health and CMV-seronegative. The J gene is TRBJ1-4, the V gene TRBV28, with 9 bases that match TRBD1. The sequenced sample was PBMCs. The CDR3 nucleotides are TGTGCCAGCAGTTCTCCCGGGACAGGGAATGAAAAACTGTTTTTT. It codes for CASSSPGTGNEKLFF.